The rows below give T cell receptor beta chains drawn from one sample of a study of early T cells in non-severe SARS-CoV-2 infection. TCRdb processed the 5' RACE reads anew with MiXCR; each CDR3 protein has one entry. The sample has roughly 29,000 distinct CDR3 sequences; about 5% are singletons. Input material: whole blood. The receptors shown here come from an adult who was a healthcare worker with PCR-confirmed SARS-CoV-2 infection or an uninfected control (not recorded which). CDR3s include the opening cysteine and the closing phenylalanine or tryptophan. D genes are given only for firm matches. Clone sizes are given selectively: once, few, many, or a class where the clone is expanded.

j_call clone_size d_call v_call cdr3_nt cdr3_aa
TRBJ2-1 many TRBD2 TRBV20-1 TGCAGTGCTAGAGGCCCAGCGGGAGTTGTCGAGCAGTTCTTC CSARGPAGVVEQFF
TRBJ1-5 many TRBD1 TRBV20-1 TGCAGTGCTAGGGGAGGGACAGGGGTTAGCAATCAGCCCCAGCATTTT CSARGGTGVSNQPQHF
TRBJ2-1 many TRBD2 TRBV7-6 TGTGCCAGCAGCTTAGCGCGGGAGGACGGATACAATGAGCAGTTCTTC CASSLAREDGYNEQFF
TRBJ1-5 many . TRBV7-9 TGTGCCAGCAGTCTAGGGGGAGCCCATAGCAATCAGCCCCAGCATTTT CASSLGGAHSNQPQHF
TRBJ1-3 many TRBD1 TRBV27 TGTGCCAGCAGTCCCGCGTACAGGGGACCAGGAAACACCATATATTTT CASSPAYRGPGNTIYF
TRBJ2-3 . . TRBV7-2 TGTGCCAGCAGCGCCGGGATCAGCACAGATACGCAGTATTTT CASSAGISTDTQYF
TRBJ2-1 . . TRBV5-1 TGCGCCAGCAGCTTTTCTACCGGGACCGCCAATGAGCAGTTCTTC CASSFSTGTANEQFF
TRBJ2-1 many . TRBV10-1 TGCGCCAGCAGTGAGGGCCTTACGGGCAATGAGCAGTTCTTC CASSEGLTGNEQFF
TRBJ1-3 many . TRBV18 TGTGCCAGCTCACCGTCGGCAGGGGACGGAAACACCATATATTTT CASSPSAGDGNTIYF
TRBJ2-7 few TRBD1 TRBV11-3 TGTGCCAGCAGCCCCCGGACAGGGAATTTCTACGAGCAGTACTTC CASSPRTGNFYEQYF
TRBJ2-5 many . TRBV7-2 TGTGCCAGCAGCCGGGACGGCGAGACCCAGTACTTC CASSRDGETQYF
TRBJ2-5 many . TRBV29-1 TGCAGCGTTGGGGTTCTTACGTACCAAGAGACCCAGTACTTC CSVGVLTYQETQYF
TRBJ1-2 many TRBD1 TRBV27 TGTGCCACAAAATCGGGACAGCAAATCAACTATGGCTACACCTTC CATKSGQQINYGYTF
TRBJ2-3 few TRBD2 TRBV11-1 TGTGCCAGCAGCTTTTTAGCGGGAGCGGAAGATACGCAGTATTTT CASSFLAGAEDTQYF
TRBJ2-7 many TRBD2 TRBV20-1 TGCAGTGCCTTCGCTGGGGCGGGAGGCGCCTACGAGCAGTACTTC CSAFAGAGGAYEQYF
TRBJ1-1 . . TRBV10-3 TGTGCCATCAGTGAGCGTGTTATTATTACAGGTACTGAAGCTTTCTTT CAISERVIITGTEAFF
TRBJ2-5 few TRBD1 TRBV29-1 TGCAGCGCTGGGACAGGGGGTTGGGAAGAGACCCAGTACTTC CSAGTGGWEETQYF
TRBJ2-3 . . TRBV7-2 TGTGCCAGCAGGGACTATAACACAGATACGCAGTATTTT CASRDYNTDTQYF
TRBJ2-5 many . TRBV20-1 TGCAGTGCTAGAGATATGAGCGGCCGCCAAGAGACCCAGTACTTC CSARDMSGRQETQYF
TRBJ1-1 . . TRBV20-1 TGCAGTGCCCCAGTCCCAATTGGCACTGAAGCTTTCTTT CSAPVPIGTEAFF
TRBJ2-1 many TRBD1 TRBV28 TGTGCCAGCAGTCTCGTGGGACAGGGTCCCTACAATGAGCAGTTCTTC CASSLVGQGPYNEQFF
TRBJ1-1 . . TRBV7-9 TGTGCCAGCAGCACCGACGAAGGGGCCGCTTTCTTT CASSTDEGAAFF
TRBJ2-7 . TRBD1 TRBV10-3 TGTGCCTCAGATCCGGGACAGGGATACGAGCAGTACTTC CASDPGQGYEQYF
TRBJ2-1 few TRBD2 TRBV11-3 TGTGCCAGCAGCTCCGAATTAAGCGGGGAATACAATGAGCAGTTCTTC CASSSELSGEYNEQFF
TRBJ1-1 many TRBD1 TRBV5-1 TGCGCCAGCAGCTGGGGACAGCTGAACACTGAAGCTTTCTTT CASSWGQLNTEAFF
TRBJ2-1 many TRBD2 TRBV19 TGTGCCAGTAGTCCTAGCGGTAGCTCCTACAATGAGCAGTTCTTC CASSPSGSSYNEQFF
TRBJ1-2 many TRBD1 TRBV20-1 TGCAGCCCAGGGGGCGTTGGAGAATATGGCTACACCTTC CSPGGVGEYGYTF
TRBJ1-6 many . TRBV28 TGTGCCAGCAAACCACCGCGGGGATCACCCCTCCACTTT CASKPPRGSPLHF
TRBJ2-7 . . TRBV4-2 TGTGCCAGCAGCCCCGGCAGTTTGTACGAGCAGTACTTC CASSPGSLYEQYF
TRBJ2-5 many . TRBV19 TGTGCCAGTAGACCAGGGACCCAAGAGACCCAGTACTTC CASRPGTQETQYF
TRBJ2-7 many . TRBV19 TGTGCCAGTAGTATAGGAGGGTCCTACGAGCAGTACTTC CASSIGGSYEQYF
TRBJ1-4 many . TRBV4-2 TGTGCCAGCAGCACCCGACAGGCAACTAATGAAAAACTGTTTTTT CASSTRQATNEKLFF
TRBJ1-6 many TRBD1 TRBV6-1 TGTGCCAGCAGTGAAACGGACAGGGACAATTCACCCCTCCACTTT CASSETDRDNSPLHF
TRBJ2-7 . TRBD2 TRBV19 TGTGCCAGTAGTGCTAGCGGGAGGGACGAGCAGTACTTC CASSASGRDEQYF
TRBJ2-1 medium-sized . TRBV30 TGTGCCTGGAGTGTACCGGGGGGGACAGAGTTCTTC CAWSVPGGTEFF
TRBJ2-1 many TRBD2 TRBV4-2 TGTGCCAGCGGGGGAGGGACTAGCGCTTCCCGCTCCTACAATGAGCAGTTCTTC CASGGGTSASRSYNEQFF
TRBJ2-7 many . TRBV6-6 TGTGCCAGCAGCTTCGACGGGAAATCCTACGAGCAGTACTTC CASSFDGKSYEQYF
TRBJ1-1 many TRBD1 TRBV7-8 TGTGCCAGCAGCTTAATATTCCATCAGGGGGTCCGCACTGAAGCTTTCTTT CASSLIFHQGVRTEAFF
TRBJ2-3 many . TRBV20-1 TGCAGTGCTGCAGACCAGGTGGGGCCAGATACGCAGTATTTT CSAADQVGPDTQYF
TRBJ2-2 medium-sized . TRBV11-2 TGTGCCAGCAGCATACGAGCCGGGGAGCTGTTTTTT CASSIRAGELFF
TRBJ1-2 many . TRBV4-1 TGCGCCAGCAAGAACCTGGGGCGCACCTCGGAGGGCTACACCTTC CASKNLGRTSEGYTF
TRBJ2-7 many TRBD1 TRBV7-9 TGTGCCAGCAGCTCCGGGACAGGAGCCTACGAGCAGTACTTC CASSSGTGAYEQYF
TRBJ2-7 many TRBD1 TRBV18 TGTGCCAGCTCTCCGACTCAGCCGGGACAGGGAAGCTGGGAGCAGTACTTC CASSPTQPGQGSWEQYF
TRBJ1-4 many . TRBV15 TGTGCCACCAGCAGAGCCGTGGAGGGTGGTCACGAAAAACTGTTTTTT CATSRAVEGGHEKLFF
TRBJ1-5 . TRBD1 TRBV9 TGTGCCAGCAGCGTAGATACAGGGGGGAATCAGCCCCAGCATTTT CASSVDTGGNQPQHF
TRBJ2-5 many . TRBV6-2/TRBV6-3 TGTGCCAGCAGTGGCCCCAGCGGGCGAGAGACCCAGTACTTC CASSGPSGRETQYF
TRBJ2-3 many . TRBV10-3 TGTGCCATCAGTGAAGTGAGCACAGATACGCAGTATTTT CAISEVSTDTQYF
TRBJ2-3 many TRBD2 TRBV24-1 TGTGCCATTGGACTAGCGGGAGTCGGGAGCACAGATACGCAGTATTTT CAIGLAGVGSTDTQYF
TRBJ2-1 many TRBD2 TRBV27 TGTGCCAGCAGTTTGGGTCTAGCGGGAGCGTACAATGAGCAGTTCTTC CASSLGLAGAYNEQFF
TRBJ2-5 few . TRBV27 TGTGCCAGCGGGGGCAGGGAGGGCCAAGAGACCCAGTACTTC CASGGREGQETQYF
TRBJ2-1 . TRBD2 TRBV12-3/TRBV12-4 TGTGCCAGCAGGGAGACTAGCGGCTCCTACAATGAGCAGTTCTTC CASRETSGSYNEQFF